This T cell receptor (beta chain) was recovered during a study of T cells after somatic rescue of genetic block. The CDR3 covers 16 residues. CDR1 is SGHNT and CDR2 is YYREEE in the germline V gene (reference sequence). Deletions cut 3 bases from V and 2 bases from J, with 15 bases between. Sequenced by immunoSEQ multiplex PCR; TCRdb stores in-frame clones only, minus some. Here the sample spans some 67,000 clones, under 95% being singletons. The source is a middle-aged man. The sequenced sample was peripheral blood mononuclear cells (PBMCs). This sequence joins TRBV5-4 and TRBJ1-5; D gene unclear. The CDR3 loop reads CASSSSPGWGNQPQHF. Written as DNA, the CDR3 is TGTGCCAGCAGCTCCAGCCCTGGTTGGGGCAATCAGCCCCAGCATTTT.